Given below is one T cell receptor (beta chain) in context. The data were obtained in a study of cytomegalovirus exposure and HLA in healthy donors. The PCR ran on 60 Vbeta and 13 Jbeta primers. Data came from immunoSEQ multiplex PCR; TCRdb stores just in-frame clones and leaves some out. The sample holds approximately 170,000 clones, approximately 79% seen once. This CDR3 contains 13 residues. Trimming cost V 4 bases and J 5 bases, with 10 bases left between them. In germline, CDR1 is LGHNA, CDR2 YSLEER. The sequence was collected from a human donor in good health. The sample taken for sequencing was PBMCs. The rearrangement uses TRBV4-3 and TRBJ2-3; D perhaps matches TRBD2 (5 bases). CDR3: CASSPLGRDTQYF. In DNA, the CDR3 is TGCGCCAGCAGCCCACTAGGACGAGATACGCAGTATTTT.